The 27 T cell receptor beta chains below were found in one sample sequenced in a study of T-cell reconstitution after alpha-beta-depleted transplantation in children. Unique molecular identifiers were incorporated during preparation of the TCRbeta library. TCRdb re-called the PCR reads through MiXCR, storing one row per CDR3 protein. The table shows under 250,000 distinct CDR3 sequences, with under 8.5% occurring only once. The specimen comprised PBMCs, sampled before TCRalphabeta/CD19-depleted stem cell transplant. These receptors all come from a boy aged 2-15 years with acute lymphoblastic leukemia, due to receive a stem cell transplant.

This rearrangement joins TRBV6-1 to TRBJ1-3; D might be TRBD1 (6 bases). The CDR3 totals 18 residues. The ends were cut back, 6 bases at V and 0 bases at J, with 21 bases in the middle. Germline lookup yields CDR1 MNHNS and CDR2 SASEGT. This CDR3 reads CASSWGGGLGDSGNTIYF. As DNA, the CDR3 is TGTGCCAGCAGCTGGGGCGGGGGCCTTGGGGACTCTGGAAACACCATATATTTT.

This clonotype has a count of ten or more. This chain connects TRBV7-2 to TRBJ2-5; D not resolved. V lost 5 bases, J lost 5 bases, and 9 bases lay in between. The CDR3 is 12 amino acids. Germline CDR1 and CDR2: SGHTA and FQGNSA. This CDR3 reads CASSPRTETQYF. In DNA, the CDR3 is TGTGCCAGCAGCCCTCGTACGGAGACCCAGTACTTC.

This clonotype was seen only a few times. This chain connects TRBV7-9 to TRBJ1-2, with D tentatively TRBD1 (5 bases). V was pared by 1 base and J by 3 bases, with 9 bases between. The V gene's germline CDR1 is SEHNR and CDR2 FQNEAQ (reference sequence). The CDR3 is made up of 14 amino acids. The CDR3 reads CASSLGGRDYGYTF. The CDR3 DNA reads TGTGCCAGCAGCTTAGGGGGCAGAGACTATGGCTACACCTTC.

This clonotype has ten or more counts. The genes are TRBV28 and TRBJ2-2; D may be TRBD1 (6 bases). CDR1 is MDHEN and CDR2 is SYDVKM in the germline V gene. The V and J ends lost 4 bases and 6 bases respectively, with 15 bases between them. The CDR3 totals 15 residues. Here the CDR3 reads CASSSPGQGAGELFF. CDR3 nucleotide sequence: TGTGCCAGCAGTTCGCCGGGACAAGGGGCCGGGGAGCTGTTTTTT.

This clonotype appeared many times. The J gene is TRBJ2-7, the V gene TRBV4-2, with TRBD1 matching 7 bases. V lost 1 base, J lost 1 base, and 7 bases stayed unmatched. The CDR3 covers 16 residues. Germline assignment: CDR1 LGHNA and CDR2 YNFKEQ. The chain's CDR3 is CASSQAPGTESYEQYF. In nucleotides, the CDR3 is TGTGCCAGCAGCCAAGCCCCCGGGACAGAATCCTACGAGCAGTACTTC.

This clonotype was picked up many times. J is TRBJ2-5 and V is TRBV11-2; D perhaps matches TRBD1 (8 bases). CDR1 is SGHAT, CDR2 FQNNGV, per germline. This CDR3 region has 15 residues. Trimming left V 5 bases short and J 6 bases short, with 19 bases between. In DNA, the CDR3 is TGTGCCAGCAGCACAGGGGGGGTAGGGGGAAAGACCCAGTACTTC. As protein: CASSTGGVGGKTQYF.

The chain has TRBV20-1 and TRBJ2-7; maybe TRBD2 (6 bases). Germline V CDR1 and CDR2: DFQATT, SNEGSKA (reference sequence). This CDR3 region has 11 residues. The germline V and J ends were trimmed by 5 bases and 7 bases, with 12 bases remaining between them. The CDR3, as DNA: TGCAGTGCTGGAGTGGAGGGGGAGCAGTACTTC. This codes for CSAGVEGEQYF.

This clonotype has a handful of counts. The chain couples TRBV5-5 to TRBJ2-3; D may match TRBD1 or TRBD2 (5 bases each). The germline V gene encodes CDR1 SGHKS and CDR2 YYEKEE (reference sequence). Deletions cut 2 bases from V and 6 bases from J, with 7 bases between. CDR3 size: 12 residues. CDR3 sequence (DNA): TGTGCCAGCAGCTTCGAGGGGGATACGCAGTATTTT. It encodes CASSFEGDTQYF.

In this sample, this clonotype turned up a few times. This sequence joins TRBV18 and TRBJ1-1; no clear D gene. Looked up from germline, CDR1 is KGHSH and CDR2 is LQKENI. The length of the CDR3 is 14 residues. The V end was cut by 6 bases, the J end by 0 bases, with 11 bases between. The CDR3: CASSPSGLNTEAFF. The CDR3 coding sequence is TGTGCCAGCTCGCCGTCAGGCCTGAACACTGAAGCTTTCTTT.

The sample holds many counts of this clonotype. The chain is built from TRBV11-2 and TRBJ1-2; D is perhaps TRBD1 (5 bases). Germline V lookup: CDR1 SGHAT, CDR2 FQNNGV. The ends were cut back, 7 bases at V and 5 bases at J, with 23 bases in the middle. The CDR3 loop spans 16 amino acids. For the CDR3, the DNA is TGTGCCAGCACCGGGTGGGCAGGGCTAGATACTTATGGCTACACCTTC. This gives the protein CASTGWAGLDTYGYTF.

V gene TRBV27 combines with J gene TRBJ1-5; tentative D call: TRBD1 (6 bases). Per germline, CDR1 MNHEY and CDR2 SMNVEV (reference sequence). This CDR3 spans 15 amino acids. Trimming pared 2 bases from V and 6 bases from J, leaving 14 bases between. CDR3 sequence reads: CASSLGAGVGQPQHF. CDR3 coding DNA: TGTGCCAGCAGTTTAGGGGCAGGGGTCGGTCAGCCCCAGCATTTT.

This clonotype has more than one count but fewer than ten. The chain couples TRBV7-9 to TRBJ2-1; D possibly corresponds to TRBD2 (5 bases). Germline V gene data show CDR1 as SEHNR and CDR2 as FQNEAQ (reference sequence). The CDR3 has 16 amino acids. V dropped 7 bases and J dropped 0 bases, with 16 bases sitting between them. This CDR3 reads CASIPPTGSSYNEQFF. The CDR3 bases are TGTGCCAGCATCCCACCAACGGGAAGCTCCTACAATGAGCAGTTCTTC.

There are many counts of this clonotype. CDR3 in DNA: TGTGCCAGCAGTTTAGTGAGGGGTGAGCAGTTCTTC. This gives the protein CASSLVRGEQFF. The chain carries TRBV12-3 or TRBV12-4 and TRBJ2-1; TRBD1 or TRBD2 may be the D gene (5 bases each). The CDR3 length is 12 residues. Trimming removed 1 base at V and 9 bases at J, with 7 bases between.

This clonotype was detected only a few times. The genes are TRBV7-2 and TRBJ2-2; 16 bases align to TRBD2. V was pared by 4 bases and J by 4 bases, with 3 bases of the junction left unmatched. The CDR3 spans 17 residues. Germline V lookup: CDR1 SGHTA, CDR2 FQGNSA. The CDR3 DNA sequence: TGTGCCAGCAGCTGGGGACTAGCGGGAGGGACCACCGGGGAGCTGTTTTTT. Translation: CASSWGLAGGTTGELFF.

This clonotype appeared a few times. One junction end does not reproduce the germline sequence, and a read error may be involved. The CDR3 DNA is TGTGCCAGCAGCTCCACCCTTAGCGGGGGCCCGGTCTTC. As protein: CASSSTLSGGPVF. This chain links TRBV7-6 with TRBJ2-1; 9 bases match TRBD2. Germline V gene data show CDR1 as SGHVS and CDR2 as FNYEAQ. The CDR3 runs 13 residues. Drawing the rest from reference TRBV7-6 and TRBJ2-1, the complete variable domain is GAGVSQSPRYKVTKRGQDVALRCDPISGHVSLYWYRQALGQGPEFLTYFNYEAQQDKSGLPNDRFSAERPEGSISTLTIQRTEQRDSAMYRCASSSTLSGGPVFGPGTRLTVL.

The sample holds many counts of this clonotype. The rearrangement links TRBV12-3 or TRBV12-4 to TRBJ2-2; the match to TRBD1 covers 11 bases. V was clipped by 3 bases and J by 4 bases; unmatched bases: 4. The CDR3 runs 16 residues. CDR3 DNA sequence: TGTGCCAGCAGTTTCCCAGGGACAGGGGGCACCGGGGAGCTGTTTTTT. Translated: CASSFPGTGGTGELFF.

This chain connects TRBV28 to TRBJ2-7; maybe TRBD2 (6 bases). CDR1 MDHEN and CDR2 SYDVKM come from the germline V gene. The CDR3 runs to 13 residues. The V and J ends lost 6 bases and 1 base respectively, with 10 bases between them. In nucleotides, the CDR3 is TGTGCCAGCAGATGGAGGGGATCCTACGAGCAGTACTTC. Its translation: CASRWRGSYEQYF.

This clonotype was observed many times. The V call is TRBV12-3 or TRBV12-4, the J call TRBJ2-3; 7 bases agree with TRBD2. The CDR3 has 14 residues. Unmatched junction bases numbered 6, after V lost 6 bases and J lost 3 bases. This CDR3 reads CASSPIAGTDTQYF. The DNA for the CDR3 is TGTGCCAGCAGCCCCATAGCGGGTACAGATACGCAGTATTTT.

The sample holds many counts of this clonotype. CDR3 sequence (DNA): TGCAGTGCTACCCCAGGGGGCGTAGATGGCTACACCTTC. Translated: CSATPGGVDGYTF. J is TRBJ1-2 and V is TRBV20-1; 8 nucleotides line up with TRBD1. The length of the CDR3 is 13 residues. Germline V lookup: CDR1 DFQATT, CDR2 SNEGSKA (reference sequence). V shed 4 bases and J 6 bases; nucleotides not matched to a gene: 7.

Notes on this clonotype: A much more abundant neighbour one base away suggests this may be a read error. The chain is built from TRBV28 and TRBJ1-1; 7 bases align to TRBD1. In germline, CDR1 is MDHEN, CDR2 SYDVKM. The length of the CDR3 is 14 residues. The CDR3: CASSIQGTYTEPFF. CDR3 sequence (DNA): TGTGCCAGCAGTATACAGGGGACCTACACTGAACCTTTCTTT.

This clonotype was counted ten times or more. The CDR3 coding sequence is TGCAGTGCTAGAGATCGGGGTCTAGCGGGAGGAGAGACCCAGTACTTC. It translates to CSARDRGLAGGETQYF. The chain combines TRBV20-1 with TRBJ2-5, with 11 bases lining up with TRBD2. Germline loops: CDR1 DFQATT, CDR2 SNEGSKA (reference sequence). With V trimmed by 0 bases and J by 4 bases, 7 bases remained unmatched. CDR3 length: 16 residues.

The chain carries TRBV20-1 and TRBJ2-5; 12 positions agree with TRBD2. CDR3 size: 18 residues. The germline V gene encodes CDR1 DFQATT and CDR2 SNEGSKA (reference sequence). Germline trimming cut 6 bases from V and 3 bases from J; bases unmatched to any gene: 17. CDR3 nucleotides: TGCAGTGCACATAGAAGGCCTAGCGGGGGGGCGGGGAAAGAGACCCAGTACTTC. Its protein is CSAHRRPSGGAGKETQYF.

The chain joins TRBV20-1 to TRBJ1-2; possible D gene TRBD1, 6 bases. CDR3 length: 15 amino acids. Per the germline V gene, CDR1 is DFQATT and CDR2 is SNEGSKA (reference sequence). The V and J ends lost 6 bases and 4 bases respectively, with 21 bases between them. The CDR3, as DNA: TGCAGTGCAATTTACCGGGACAAGGGTCCCTATGGCTACACCTTC. Translation gives CSAIYRDKGPYGYTF.

This clonotype has ten or more counts. This chain connects TRBV4-2 to TRBJ2-7; tentative D call: TRBD2 (5 bases). This CDR3 has 14 amino acids. V lost 0 bases and J 3 bases, leaving 9 bases between the germline ends. CDR1 LGHNA and CDR2 YNFKEQ come from the germline V gene. The CDR3 loop is CASSQDPGFYEQYF. CDR3 nucleotides: TGTGCCAGCAGCCAAGATCCGGGGTTCTACGAGCAGTACTTC.

Written as DNA, the CDR3 is TGTGCCAGCAGCCCGGGACAGAACTTGGATACGCAGTATTTT. It is translated as CASSPGQNLDTQYF. This chain connects TRBV7-9 to TRBJ2-3, with 7 bases matching TRBD1. The CDR3 length is 14 residues. Germline V gene sequence: CDR1 SEHNR, CDR2 FQNEAQ (reference sequence). The V and J ends lost 5 bases and 6 bases, in that order; junction bases with no gene match: 8.

A few counts support this clonotype. The rearrangement links TRBV7-2 to TRBJ2-7, with D maybe TRBD1 (6 bases). The germline V and J ends were trimmed by 6 bases and 1 base, with 16 bases remaining between them. Looked up from germline, CDR1 is SGHTA and CDR2 is FQGNSA. CDR3 size: 15 residues. CDR3 protein: CASSYSDSPSYEQYF. The DNA for the CDR3 is TGTGCCAGCAGTTATTCGGACAGCCCTTCCTACGAGCAGTACTTC.

This clonotype has more than one count but fewer than ten. The rearrangement joins TRBV12-3 or TRBV12-4 to TRBJ2-4; either TRBD1 or TRBD2 may fit D (5 bases each). The CDR3 totals 16 residues. V was clipped by 4 bases and J by 0 bases, with 13 bases between them. The CDR3: CASSSILGVAKNIQYF. For the CDR3, the DNA is TGTGCCAGCAGTTCAATACTGGGGGTAGCCAAAAACATTCAGTACTTC.